Following are 15 T cell receptor beta chains from one sample sequenced in a study of CD8 T cells in Susac syndrome (dated by TCRdb to 2018 to 2020). Library preparation employed the immunoSEQ multiplex PCR assay. RNA was extracted using the RNeasy kit, and roughly 0.5 to 1 microgram was reverse transcribed with random hexamers. The public reads were quality trimmed at Q25 with fastp and then assembled into clones with MiXCR by TCRdb, keeping productive beta chains. Rows matching on CDR3 protein sequence are summarized as one entry with the most common DNA and genes. In all, the sample holds roughly 200,000 distinct CDR3 sequences, and 94% of those were seen once. Of the sample, roughly 0.11% falls within the top ten clones. Sequencing input: CD4+ T cells from PBMCs. These receptors were taken from a human donor with Susac syndrome.

The gene calls are TRBV7-9 and TRBJ1-5, with D perhaps TRBD1 (5 bases). The germline V and J ends were trimmed by 1 base and 2 bases, with 12 bases remaining between them. Germline V gene data show CDR1 as SEHNR and CDR2 as FQNEAQ (reference sequence). CDR3 length equals 16 residues. The CDR3 region has the DNA TGTGCCAGCAGCTTAGTGTCAGGGCACGGCAATCAGCCCCAGCATTTT. It translates to CASSLVSGHGNQPQHF.

The chain combines TRBV29-1 with TRBJ1-1; TRBD1 is a possible D gene (5 bases). The CDR3 sequence is 13 residues long. Germline V gives CDR1 SQVTM, CDR2 ANQGSEA. V was trimmed by 3 bases and J by 0 bases, leaving 8 bases between them. The CDR3 sequence is CSVDWGLNTEAFF. In nucleotides, the CDR3 is TGCAGCGTTGACTGGGGGTTGAACACTGAAGCTTTCTTT.

The gene calls are TRBV11-2 and TRBJ2-7; D is possibly TRBD1 (5 bases). CDR1 SGHAT and CDR2 FQNNGV come from the germline V gene. The V and J ends lost 3 bases and 0 bases respectively, with 6 bases between them. The CDR3 covers 13 residues. The CDR3 coding sequence is TGTGCCAGCAGCTTTCAGGGCTCCTACGAGCAGTACTTC. This translates into CASSFQGSYEQYF.

This clonotype was picked up a small number of times. V gene TRBV11-3 combines with J gene TRBJ1-1, with D perhaps TRBD1 (6 bases). With 4 bases removed from V and 1 base from J, the gap between germline ends came to 7 bases. The CDR3 covers 13 residues. Germline values: CDR1 SGHNT, CDR2 YENEEA. This CDR3 is CASSWTENTEAFF. The CDR3 region has the DNA TGTGCCAGCAGCTGGACAGAGAACACTGAAGCTTTCTTT.

This clonotype has only one observation. The chain is built from TRBV2 and TRBJ1-2; 8 bases line up with TRBD1. The CDR3 loop spans 16 amino acids. Germline V gene sequence: CDR1 SNHLY, CDR2 FYNNEI. V shed 11 bases, J shed 4 bases, and the junction held 18 bases outside the gene matches. The CDR3 protein is CAGAGGARGTIYGYTF. The CDR3 bases are TGTGCCGGAGCAGGGGGCGCGAGGGGAACTATCTATGGCTACACCTTC.

The chain combines TRBV15 with TRBJ2-3, with TRBD2 as a possible D gene (6 bases). CDR3 length equals 14 residues. The V end lost 4 bases, the J end lost 5 bases, and 13 bases lay between the germline ends. Germline CDR1 reads LNHNV; CDR2 reads YYDKDF (reference sequence). The CDR3 loop is CATSNRLDVDTQYF. Written as DNA, the CDR3 is TGTGCCACCAGCAACCGACTAGACGTAGATACGCAGTATTTT.

The rearrangement links TRBV5-4 to TRBJ2-5; 7 bases match TRBD2. The junction had 6 bases not matched to a gene; V was cut back by 0 bases and J by 4 bases. This CDR3 region has 15 residues. CDR1 SGHNT and CDR2 YYREEE come from the germline V gene (reference sequence). The DNA for the CDR3 is TGTGCCAGCAGCTTGGAGGGAGGGGAGGGAGAGACCCAGTACTTC. Amino acid sequence: CASSLEGGEGETQYF.

This chain connects TRBV20-1 to TRBJ2-6; D not certain. From germline, CDR1 is DFQATT and CDR2 SNEGSKA (reference sequence). V was cut by 3 bases and J by 4 bases, with 10 bases left in between. The CDR3 consists of 14 residues. CDR3: CSARPGMGANVLTF. The CDR3 DNA reads TGCAGTGCTAGGCCAGGCATGGGGGCCAACGTCCTGACTTTC.

J is TRBJ2-6 and V is TRBV23-1; TRBD1 matches 8 bases. TRBV23-1 is placed among ORFs of uncertain function. The CDR3 length is 22 residues. The junction had 16 bases not matched to a gene; V was cut back by 0 bases and J by 0 bases. In DNA, the CDR3 is TGCGCCAGCAGTCAATCCCCGACCCGGCAGGGGGCGCCTATCTCTGGGGCCAACGTCCTGACTTTC. Residues: CASSQSPTRQGAPISGANVLTF.

The CDR3 coding sequence is TGCAGTGCTCCCACTTGGGTAGCGGATTTTTCCTACAATGAGCAGTTCTTC. The encoded protein is CSAPTWVADFSYNEQFF. The chain couples TRBV20-1 to TRBJ2-1, with D possibly being TRBD2 (6 bases). This CDR3 comprises 17 residues. Trimming removed 5 bases from V and 1 base from J, with 21 bases in between. CDR1 and CDR2 (germline): DFQATT, SNEGSKA (reference sequence).

This clonotype was observed once. The V and J genes are TRBV4-1 and TRBJ2-3; D is ambiguous. Germline CDR1 and CDR2: MGHRA and YSYEKL. Trimming took off 3 bases at V and 9 bases at J, with 7 bases between the two ends. The CDR3 covers 11 residues. CDR3 bases: TGCGCCAGCAGCCACGCAAGAACGCAGTATTTT. It yields the protein CASSHARTQYF.

The table lists this clonotype with a count of one. The genes are TRBV20-1 and TRBJ1-6; TRBD1 is a possible D gene (5 bases). CDR1 DFQATT and CDR2 SNEGSKA come from the germline V gene (reference sequence). The CDR3 totals 16 residues. The ends were cut back, 2 bases at V and 8 bases at J, with 19 bases in the middle. The CDR3 sequence: CSARFGGTRDHSPLHF. In nucleotides, the CDR3 is TGCAGTGCTAGATTCGGCGGGACTCGGGACCATTCACCCCTCCACTTT.

The V and J genes are TRBV20-1 and TRBJ2-3; D may be TRBD1 (5 bases). V lost 0 bases, J lost 6 bases, and 10 bases lay in between. Germline V lookup: CDR1 DFQATT, CDR2 SNEGSKA (reference sequence). The CDR3 has 13 amino acids. The CDR3 DNA sequence: TGCAGTGCTAGAGACCCGAAGGGGGATACGCAGTATTTT. It yields the protein CSARDPKGDTQYF.

This chain uses TRBV5-6 with TRBJ1-2; D perhaps matches TRBD1 (6 bases). The CDR3 covers 17 residues. From germline, CDR1 is SGHDT and CDR2 YYEEEE. V lost 4 bases and J 3 bases, leaving 22 bases between the germline ends. The CDR3 region has the DNA TGTGCCAGCAGCCCCCCGTTGGGGGCGCCTACCTACTATGGCTACACCTTC. Translating gives CASSPPLGAPTYYGYTF.

The table lists this clonotype with a count of one. V gene TRBV5-6 combines with J gene TRBJ2-5; 11 bases match TRBD2. V dropped 1 base and J dropped 2; count of bases not matched to a gene: 7. Germline V CDR1 and CDR2: SGHDT, YYEEEE. The CDR3 length is 17 residues. The CDR3 nucleotides are TGTGCCAGCAGCTTGCTGGGGCGACTAGCGGGACAAGAGACCCAGTACTTC. Translated, it gives CASSLLGRLAGQETQYF.